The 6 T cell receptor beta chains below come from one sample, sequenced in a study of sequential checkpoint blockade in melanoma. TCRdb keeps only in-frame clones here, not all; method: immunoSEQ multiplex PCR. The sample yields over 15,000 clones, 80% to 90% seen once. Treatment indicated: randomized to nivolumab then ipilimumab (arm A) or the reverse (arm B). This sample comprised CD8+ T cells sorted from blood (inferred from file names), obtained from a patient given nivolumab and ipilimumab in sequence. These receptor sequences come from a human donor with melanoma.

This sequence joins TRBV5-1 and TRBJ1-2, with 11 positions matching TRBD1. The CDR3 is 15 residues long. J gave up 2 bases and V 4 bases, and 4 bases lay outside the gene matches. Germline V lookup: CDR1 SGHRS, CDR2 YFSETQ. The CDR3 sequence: CASSPGQGANYGYTF. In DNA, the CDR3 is TGCGCCAGCAGCCCCGGACAGGGGGCGAACTATGGCTACACCTTC.

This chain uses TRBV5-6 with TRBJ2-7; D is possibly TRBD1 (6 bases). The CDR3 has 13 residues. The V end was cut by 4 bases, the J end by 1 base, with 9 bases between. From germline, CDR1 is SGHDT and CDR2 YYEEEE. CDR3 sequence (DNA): TGTGCCAGCAGCCAAACAGGGTCCTACGAGCAGTACTTC. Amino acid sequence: CASSQTGSYEQYF. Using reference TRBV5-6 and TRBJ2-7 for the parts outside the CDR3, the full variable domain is DAGVTQSPTHLIKTRGQQVTLRCSPKSGHDTVSWYQQALGQGPQFIFQYYEEEERQRGNFPDRFSGHQFPNYSSELNVNALLLGDSALYLCASSQTGSYEQYFGPGTRLTVT.

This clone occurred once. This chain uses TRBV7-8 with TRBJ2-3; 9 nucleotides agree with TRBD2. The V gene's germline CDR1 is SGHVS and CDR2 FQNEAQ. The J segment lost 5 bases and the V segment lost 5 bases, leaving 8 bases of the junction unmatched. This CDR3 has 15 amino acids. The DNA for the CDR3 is TGTGCCAGCAGCCAACTTAGCGGGGGCCGAGATACGCAGTATTTT. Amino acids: CASSQLSGGRDTQYF.

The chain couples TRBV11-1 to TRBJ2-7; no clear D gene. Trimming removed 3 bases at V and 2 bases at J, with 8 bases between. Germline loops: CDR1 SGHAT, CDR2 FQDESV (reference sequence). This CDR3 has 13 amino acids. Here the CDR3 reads CASSLKQPYEQYF. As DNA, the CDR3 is TGTGCCAGCAGCTTGAAACAGCCCTACGAGCAGTACTTC.

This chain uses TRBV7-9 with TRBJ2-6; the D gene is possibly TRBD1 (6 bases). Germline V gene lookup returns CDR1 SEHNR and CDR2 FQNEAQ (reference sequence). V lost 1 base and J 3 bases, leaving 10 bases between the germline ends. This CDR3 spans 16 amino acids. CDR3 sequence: CASSLVAGVGANVLTF. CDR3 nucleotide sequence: TGTGCCAGCAGCTTAGTAGCAGGGGTTGGGGCCAACGTCCTGACTTTC. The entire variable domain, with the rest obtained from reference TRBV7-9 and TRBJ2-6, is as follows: DTGVSQNPRHKITKRGQNVTFRCDPISEHNRLYWYRQTLGQGPEFLTYFQNEAQLEKSRLLSDRFSAERPKGSFSTLEIQRTEQGDSAMYLCASSLVAGVGANVLTFGAGSRLTVL.

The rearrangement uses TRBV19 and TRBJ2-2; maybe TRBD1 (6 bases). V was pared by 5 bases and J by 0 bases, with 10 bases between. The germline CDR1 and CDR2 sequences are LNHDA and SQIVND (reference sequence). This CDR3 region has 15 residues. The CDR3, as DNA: TGTGCCAGTAGTTCGGGGACAACGAACACCGGGGAGCTGTTTTTT. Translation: CASSSGTTNTGELFF.